This T cell receptor (beta chain) appears in the sequencing data of a study of chemoradiotherapy in HPV16-positive cancers. The study's findings and limits: In HPV16-positive patients, HPV-responsive T-cell expansion tracked better recurrence-free survival. During treatment, candidate HPV-specific clones and E7-related motifs expanded in tumor.

CDR1 and CDR2 (germline): SGDLS, YYNGEE. The CDR3 is 16 amino acids. The J segment lost 3 bases and the V segment lost 3 bases, leaving 6 bases of the junction unmatched. The count of this clone is one. Its antigen is unidentified. This table comes from immunoSEQ multiplex PCR, and its TCRdb copy is limited to in-frame clones, with some not included. The sample carries roughly 9,300 clones, roughly 70% recorded once. Over chemoradiotherapy, repertoires were sampled more than once. Collection of the sample occurred from a patient who underwent chemoradiotherapy. The chain links TRBV9 to TRBJ2-5, with 12 bases fitting TRBD2. The receptor's source is a human donor with HPV-associated anogenital cancer. The CDR3 loop reads CASSGLTSGGEETQYF. CDR3 DNA: TGTGCCAGCAGCGGGTTGACTAGCGGGGGTGAAGAGACCCAGTACTTC.